This passage covers 27 T cell receptor beta chains from one sample sequenced in a study of blood T cell repertoires in COVID-19. Sequenced by immunoSEQ multiplex PCR; TCRdb stores in-frame clones only, minus some. Altogether over 60,000 clones are present, 82% being singletons, with the ten largest covering about 16%. Sequencing was performed on peripheral blood. The receptors come from an older man with active COVID-19.

The V call is TRBV6-4, the J call TRBJ1-4; the D is unclear. The CDR3 extends over 14 amino acids. Trimming shortened V by 6 bases and J by 6 bases, and 14 bases separated the two germline ends. CDR1 is MRHNA and CDR2 is SNTAGT in the germline V gene. The CDR3 loop is CASSLTEKDEKLFF. DNA of the CDR3: TGTGCCAGCAGCCTAACAGAGAAAGATGAAAAACTGTTTTTT.

CDR3 residues: CASSDDTPNTEAFF. The CDR3 nucleotides read TGTGCCAGCAGTGACGACACTCCGAACACTGAAGCTTTCTTT. The chain couples TRBV2 to TRBJ1-1, with unresolved D. CDR1 and CDR2 (germline): SNHLY, FYNNEI. With 3 bases removed from V and 1 base from J, the gap between germline ends came to 9 bases. The CDR3 contains 14 residues.

This chain uses TRBV5-1 with TRBJ1-1, with 8 bases identical to TRBD1. V lost 0 bases to trimming and J lost 2 bases; unmatched junction nucleotides: 6. This CDR3 has 16 amino acids. Germline V gene data show CDR1 as SGHRS and CDR2 as YFSETQ. CDR3: CASSLANRGRNTEAFF. The CDR3 DNA reads TGCGCCAGCAGCTTGGCCAACAGGGGGAGAAACACTGAAGCTTTCTTT.

The rearrangement links TRBV19 to TRBJ1-2; 10 nucleotides agree with TRBD1. This CDR3 has 19 residues. The germline V gene encodes CDR1 LNHDA and CDR2 SQIVND (reference sequence). V lost 3 bases, J lost 0 bases, and 13 bases stayed unmatched. CDR3 loop: CASSINPGQGRDTNYGYTF. CDR3 nucleotides: TGTGCCAGTAGTATCAACCCGGGACAGGGGAGGGATACTAACTATGGCTACACCTTC.

CDR3 nucleotides: TGCGCCAGCAGCTTGGCCGGGGGGGACGGCTACACCTTC. Encoded protein: CASSLAGGDGYTF. V is TRBV5-1 and J is TRBJ1-2, with D perhaps matching TRBD1 (5 bases). V was trimmed by 0 bases and J by 8 bases, leaving 11 bases between them. The CDR3 is 13 residues long. Germline loops: CDR1 SGHRS, CDR2 YFSETQ.

This clone was found a few times. The chain carries TRBV7-9 and TRBJ1-2, with TRBD1 as a possible D gene (5 bases). V was pared by 5 bases and J by 5 bases, with 15 bases between. The CDR3 runs to 14 residues. The germline V gene has CDR1 SEHNR and CDR2 FQNEAQ (reference sequence). CDR3 region: CASSPSSGTYGYTF. The CDR3 DNA sequence: TGTGCCAGCAGCCCCTCATCTGGGACTTATGGCTACACCTTC.

The rearrangement links TRBV19 to TRBJ1-4, with a weak D call TRBD1 (5 bases). Trimming cost V 3 bases and J 7 bases, with 15 bases left between them. The germline V gene encodes CDR1 LNHDA and CDR2 SQIVND (reference sequence). The CDR3 totals 15 residues. As DNA, the CDR3 is TGTGCCAGTAGTATCCCCCAAGGGGATGGTGAAAAACTGTTTTTT. It encodes CASSIPQGDGEKLFF.

J is TRBJ2-1 and V is TRBV14; 10 bases map to TRBD2. Germline-derived CDR1 and CDR2 are SGHDN and FVKESK. This CDR3 is 16 amino acids long. Unmatched junction bases numbered 4, after V lost 1 base and J lost 4 bases. The CDR3 nucleotides are TGTGCCAGCAGCCAAGTGCTGACTAGCGGGTACAATGAGCAGTTCTTC. It translates to CASSQVLTSGYNEQFF.

J is TRBJ1-1 and V is TRBV7-9; 7 bases fit TRBD1. The germline V gene has CDR1 SEHNR and CDR2 FQNEAQ (reference sequence). Trimming removed 4 bases from V and 5 bases from J; junction bases left unmatched: 7. The CDR3 has 14 residues. CDR3 in DNA: TGTGCCAGCAGCTCCGACAGGGAGAGGACTGAAGCTTTCTTT. This encodes CASSSDRERTEAFF.

V and J are TRBV7-9 and TRBJ2-5; 10 bases are a match to TRBD1. V was pared by 5 bases and J by 3 bases, with 9 bases of the junction left unmatched. Germline V gene sequence: CDR1 SEHNR, CDR2 FQNEAQ (reference sequence). This CDR3 has 16 residues. CDR3 DNA sequence: TGTGCCAGCAGCATCTCCGGGACAGGGGTGAAAGAGACCCAGTACTTC. Its translation is CASSISGTGVKETQYF.

The V gene is TRBV7-9, the J gene TRBJ2-1, with 9 bases aligning to TRBD2. This CDR3 has 15 amino acids. Germline-derived CDR1 and CDR2 are SEHNR and FQNEAQ (reference sequence). J gave up 6 bases and V 1 base, and 4 bases lay outside the gene matches. The chain's CDR3 is CASSLGLADTNEQFF. In DNA form, the CDR3 reads TGTGCCAGCAGCTTAGGACTAGCGGATACCAATGAGCAGTTCTTC.

V gene TRBV3-1 (or the pseudogene TRBV3-2) combines with J gene TRBJ2-3; a weak D match, TRBD2 (7 bases). Germline V gene lookup returns CDR1 LGHDT and CDR2 YNNKEL (reference sequence). The V end lost 3 bases, the J end lost 6 bases, and 19 bases lay between the germline ends. The CDR3 is 16 amino acids. CDR3 sequence (DNA): TGTGCCAGCAGCCAGATTGGGGAGGGGGTCATGGATACGCAGTATTTT. It yields the protein CASSQIGEGVMDTQYF.

The rearrangement uses TRBV7-7 and TRBJ2-1; 9 positions match TRBD1. Germline CDR1 is SSHAT and CDR2 is FNYEAQ (reference sequence). The J segment lost 7 bases and the V segment lost 5 bases, leaving 9 bases of the junction unmatched. The CDR3 totals 15 residues. The CDR3, as DNA: TGTGCCAGCAGCCGAGGGCGGACAGGGGTTAATGAGCAGTTCTTC. This codes for CASSRGRTGVNEQFF.

In this sample, this clone turned up once. The chain employs TRBV27 and TRBJ1-4; D is uncertain. The CDR3 has 14 residues. Germline V gene sequence: CDR1 MNHEY, CDR2 SMNVEV (reference sequence). Trimming pared 4 bases from V and 7 bases from J, leaving 13 bases between. The CDR3 region has the DNA TGTGCCAGCAGTTCACTATTGGTTGTTGAAAAACTGTTTTTT. This sequence encodes CASSSLLVVEKLFF.

The chain couples TRBV7-8 to TRBJ2-3; weak D call: TRBD1 (5 bases). Trimming cost V 0 bases and J 0 bases, with 10 bases left between them. Germline CDR1 and CDR2: SGHVS and FQNEAQ. This CDR3 contains 16 residues. The CDR3 loop reads CASSLAAGWSTDTQYF. CDR3 bases: TGTGCCAGCAGCTTAGCGGCAGGGTGGAGCACAGATACGCAGTATTTT.

The chain has TRBV4-2 and TRBJ2-7; a weak D match, TRBD2 (6 bases). The germline V gene encodes CDR1 LGHNA and CDR2 YNFKEQ. The ends were cut back, 2 bases at V and 2 bases at J, with 16 bases in the middle. The CDR3 runs 16 residues. The CDR3 loop is CASSQNSGTGTYEQYF. CDR3 coding DNA: TGTGCCAGCAGCCAAAATTCCGGGACTGGGACCTACGAGCAGTACTTC.

The chain employs TRBV7-6 and TRBJ2-3; TRBD2 agrees at 13 bases. The germline gives CDR1 SGHVS, CDR2 FNYEAQ. CDR3 length: 16 amino acids. V was pared by 5 bases and J by 1 base, with 3 bases of the junction left unmatched. The CDR3 region has the DNA TGTGCCAGCAGCAGACTAGCGGGAGGAGGCACAGATACGCAGTATTTT. This translates into CASSRLAGGGTDTQYF.

The genes are TRBV28 and TRBJ1-2, with TRBD1 matching 8 bases. In germline, CDR1 is MDHEN, CDR2 SYDVKM. With V trimmed by 4 bases and J by 7 bases, 11 bases remained unmatched. CDR3 length: 15 amino acids. The CDR3 DNA reads TGTGCCAGCAGTTCCCAGGGGGCTGCAGGCTTTGGCTACACCTTC. Amino acids: CASSSQGAAGFGYTF.

V usage is TRBV7-9 and J usage is TRBJ2-2, with D possibly TRBD1 on 5 matching bases. Trimming stripped 3 bases from V and 5 bases from J, with 16 bases between. This CDR3 has 16 amino acids. Germline CDR1 and CDR2: SEHNR and FQNEAQ (reference sequence). CDR3 sequence (DNA): TGTGCCAGCAGCTTTCAGGGTTACGGAAGAACCGGGGAGCTGTTTTTT. It translates to CASSFQGYGRTGELFF.

The J gene is TRBJ2-3, the V gene TRBV6-6; 8 bases fit TRBD2. The ends lost 6 bases at V and 3 bases at J; junction bases unmatched: 8. Germline CDR1 reads MNHNY; CDR2 reads SVGAGI (reference sequence). The CDR3 contains 15 residues. CDR3 sequence (DNA): TGTGCCAGCAGCCGGGGGGGAATAACGACAGATACGCAGTATTTT. Its translation is CASSRGGITTDTQYF.

V and J are TRBV18 and TRBJ1-1, with D unclear. CDR1 is KGHSH and CDR2 is LQKENI in the germline V gene. Trimming pared 5 bases from V and 4 bases from J, leaving 17 bases between. The CDR3 extends over 15 amino acids. CDR3 sequence: CASSVGTVYGTEAFF. The CDR3 DNA is TGTGCCAGCTCAGTTGGCACAGTCTATGGCACTGAAGCTTTCTTT. The variable domain in full, with the rest retrieved from reference TRBV18 and TRBJ1-1, is NAGVMQNPRHLVRRRGQEARLRCSPMKGHSHVYWYRQLPEEGLKFMVYLQKENIIDESGMPKERFSAEFPKEGPSILRIQQVVRGDSAAYFCASSVGTVYGTEAFFGQGTRLTVV.

The gene calls are TRBV7-2 and TRBJ2-7; 12 nucleotides match TRBD2. The CDR3 contains 15 residues. The ends lost 1 base at V and 3 bases at J; junction bases unmatched: 1. CDR1 and CDR2 (germline): SGHTA, FQGNSA. The CDR3: CASSLGTSGVYEQYF. CDR3 DNA sequence: TGTGCCAGCAGCTTAGGGACTAGCGGGGTCTACGAGCAGTACTTC.

This clone has only a few counts. This chain connects TRBV5-8 to TRBJ2-3; D may be TRBD2 (5 bases). The V gene's germline CDR1 is SGHTS and CDR2 YDEGEE. The CDR3 runs 13 residues. Trimming took off 2 bases at V and 5 bases at J, with 9 bases between the two ends. DNA of the CDR3: TGTGCCAGCAGCTTTTCGGGGAAAGATACGCAGTATTTT. It codes for CASSFSGKDTQYF.

The chain couples TRBV15 to TRBJ1-3; perhaps TRBD1 as D (5 bases). Germline loops: CDR1 LNHNV, CDR2 YYDKDF (reference sequence). Trimming removed 1 base from V and 0 bases from J, with 13 bases in between. The CDR3 is made up of 17 amino acids. The CDR3 spells CATSRGWGKFSGNTIYF. In DNA, the CDR3 is TGTGCCACCAGCAGAGGATGGGGCAAATTCTCTGGAAACACCATATATTTT.

This chain uses TRBV18 with TRBJ1-1; D is unresolved. The germline CDR1 and CDR2 sequences are KGHSH and LQKENI. The CDR3 contains 14 residues. V lost 4 bases to trimming and J lost 1 base, with 10 bases between them. CDR3 loop: CASSLVGRNTEAFF. CDR3 nucleotide sequence: TGTGCCAGCTCACTCGTGGGCAGGAACACTGAAGCTTTCTTT. Drawing the rest from reference TRBV18 and TRBJ1-1, the complete variable domain is NAGVMQNPRHLVRRRGQEARLRCSPMKGHSHVYWYRQLPEEGLKFMVYLQKENIIDESGMPKERFSAEFPKEGPSILRIQQVVRGDSAAYFCASSLVGRNTEAFFGQGTRLTVV.

This sequence joins TRBV15 and TRBJ1-5; 7 nucleotides line up with TRBD1. Trimming cost V 5 bases and J 6 bases; bases outside gene matches: 1. The CDR3 loop spans 12 amino acids. The germline V gene encodes CDR1 LNHNV and CDR2 YYDKDF (reference sequence). The CDR3 protein is CATSHRGQPQHF. CDR3 DNA sequence: TGTGCCACCAGCCACAGGGGTCAGCCCCAGCATTTT.

The CDR3, as DNA: TGTGCCACCAGTGATCAACTAGCGGGAGTCGAGACCCAGTACTTC. This gives the protein CATSDQLAGVETQYF. The chain carries TRBV24-1 and TRBJ2-5, with 11 bases matching TRBD2. This CDR3 contains 15 residues. The ends lost 3 bases at V and 5 bases at J; junction bases unmatched: 4. Looked up from germline, CDR1 is KGHDR and CDR2 is SFDVKD.